This is a list of T cell receptor beta chains from one sample in a study of beta chain features in type 1 diabetes. Here immunoSEQ multiplex PCR was the method, and the copy in TCRdb shows in-frame clones only, minus some. The sample holds roughly 330,000 clones; 13% are singletons and the top ten take about 0.016%. The sequenced sample consisted of naive CD4+ T cells from blood. The origin of the receptors is a woman between 18 and 29 years old with type 1 diabetes. Each CDR3 is given with its conserved first and last residue. A D gene is named only where the DNA matches it firmly. Expanded clones get a size class; other rows say once, few or many, or leave the size out.

V gene	J gene	clone size	D gene	CDR3 protein	CDR3 DNA
TRBV6-5	TRBJ2-3	few	TRBD1	CASSRRQGGTDTQYF	TGTGCCAGCAGTCGTCGACAGGGAGGCACAGATACGCAGTATTTT
TRBV7-2	TRBJ2-7	.	.	CASSSLYEQYF	TGTGCCAGCAGCTCACTCTACGAGCAGTACTTC
TRBV30	TRBJ2-5	.	TRBD2	CAWSVDKGTSGRVWETQYF	TGTGCCTGGAGTGTAGATAAAGGGACTAGCGGGAGGGTATGGGAGACCCAGTACTTC
TRBV27	TRBJ2-1	.	TRBD2	CASSSWLAGNEQFF	TGTGCCAGCAGTTCCTGGCTAGCGGGCAATGAGCAGTTCTTC
TRBV30	TRBJ2-6	few	TRBD1	CAWSGFGTGRTGANVLTF	TGTGCCTGGAGTGGTTTCGGGACAGGGAGGACTGGGGCCAACGTCCTGACTTTC
TRBV7-6	TRBJ2-7	.	TRBD1	CASSLVAGQGSYEQYF	TGTGCCAGCAGCTTAGTGGCGGGACAGGGTTCCTACGAGCAGTACTTC
TRBV5-1	TRBJ1-5	.	TRBD1	CASSLEGQGNQPQHF	TGCGCCAGCAGCTTGGAGGGACAGGGAAATCAGCCCCAGCATTTT
TRBV29-1	TRBJ2-1	.	TRBD2	CSTAGGTSGPHNEQFF	TGCAGCACAGCAGGAGGGACTAGCGGCCCACACAATGAGCAGTTCTTC
TRBV30	TRBJ2-5	.	.	CAWSGSGLLETQYF	TGTGCCTGGAGTGGTTCAGGGCTATTAGAGACCCAGTACTTC
TRBV9	TRBJ2-2	.	.	CASSVEVSQPRRVGELFF	TGTGCCAGCAGCGTTGAGGTATCGCAGCCCCGACGAGTCGGGGAGCTGTTTTTT
TRBV30	TRBJ2-1	few	TRBD1	CAWSPIHGQGEFF	TGTGCCTGGAGTCCTATCCATGGACAGGGGGAATTCTTC
TRBV4-1	TRBJ2-7	few	TRBD2	CASSQAPSGIYEQYF	TGCGCCAGCAGCCAAGCTCCTAGCGGGATCTACGAGCAGTACTTC
TRBV2	TRBJ2-5	.	.	CASTLGLLYQETQYF	TGTGCCAGCACCCTGGGACTTCTGTACCAAGAGACCCAGTACTTC
TRBV18	TRBJ2-3	.	.	CASSLDRISTDTQYF	TGTGCCAGCTCACTTGACAGGATAAGCACAGATACGCAGTATTTT
TRBV5-6	TRBJ2-1	.	.	CASSLGQAYNEQFF	TGTGCCAGCAGCTTGGGACAGGCCTACAATGAGCAGTTCTTC
TRBV2	TRBJ1-1	.	.	CASSDRRDTEAFF	TGTGCCAGCAGTGATAGGAGGGACACTGAAGCTTTCTTT
TRBV7-2	TRBJ2-2	few	TRBD2	CASSLRSGSVQGDGLFF	TGTGCCAGCAGCTTAAGGAGCGGGAGTGTACAAGGGGATGGGCTGTTTTTT
TRBV7-2	TRBJ2-5	.	.	CASSLVRGLGETQYF	TGTGCCAGCAGCTTAGTCCGAGGGCTAGGGGAGACCCAGTACTTC
TRBV21-1	TRBJ2-3	.	.	CAGSLGSATDTQYF	TGTGCCGGGAGTCTGGGGAGTGCCACAGATACGCAGTATTTT
TRBV18	TRBJ1-1	.	.	CASSPPQDTEAFF	TGTGCCAGCTCACCCCCACAGGACACTGAAGCTTTCTTT
TRBV14	TRBJ2-1	few	.	CASSPTGHEQFF	TGTGCCAGCAGCCCGACAGGCCATGAGCAGTTCTTC
TRBV6-6	TRBJ2-7	few	.	CASTLSSKNEQYF	TGTGCCAGCACCCTAAGTAGTAAGAACGAGCAGTACTTC
TRBV19	TRBJ2-1	.	TRBD1	CASSMTGTGFRNEQFF	TGTGCCAGTAGTATGACCGGGACAGGGTTTCGCAATGAGCAGTTCTTC
TRBV25-1	TRBJ2-1	.	TRBD1	CASSERTGSKEDEQFF	TGTGCCAGCAGCGAAAGGACAGGGTCAAAGGAGGATGAGCAGTTCTTC
TRBV9	TRBJ2-5	.	.	CASSSSLASETQYF	TGTGCCAGCAGCTCCAGTCTAGCTTCGGAGACCCAGTACTTC
TRBV28	TRBJ2-2	.	.	CASRSYRHTGELFF	TGTGCCAGCAGATCGTACAGACACACCGGGGAGCTGTTTTTT
TRBV7-2	TRBJ2-3	.	.	CASSNIGNLGPDTQYF	TGTGCCAGCAGCAATATAGGGAACTTGGGGCCAGATACGCAGTATTTT
TRBV18	TRBJ1-2	.	TRBD1	CASSPGGHDYGYTF	TGTGCCAGCTCGCCAGGGGGACACGATTATGGCTACACCTTC
TRBV10-3	TRBJ1-1	.	TRBD1	CATSDRDTEAFF	TGTGCCACCTCAGACAGGGACACTGAAGCTTTCTTT
TRBV5-1	TRBJ2-3	.	.	CASSFEASTDTQYF	TGCGCCAGCAGCTTTGAGGCCAGCACAGATACGCAGTATTTT
TRBV30	TRBJ1-2	.	TRBD1	CAWSVKGAYGYTF	TGTGCCTGGAGTGTAAAGGGGGCCTATGGCTACACCTTC
TRBV29-1	TRBJ1-2	.	.	CSVEDQAGTGRWGYTF	TGCAGCGTTGAAGATCAAGCGGGGACCGGACGGTGGGGCTACACCTTC
TRBV7-3	TRBJ2-7	.	.	CASSPSLGGFDEQYF	TGTGCCAGCAGCCCCTCCCTAGGAGGCTTCGACGAGCAGTACTTC
TRBV28	TRBJ1-5	once	TRBD1	CASSSGQVQEPQHF	TGTGCCAGCAGTTCTGGACAGGTTCAGGAGCCCCAGCATTTT
TRBV4-1	TRBJ1-5	.	.	CASSQAARGQPQHF	TGCGCCAGCAGCCAAGCGGCGCGGGGTCAGCCCCAGCATTTT
TRBV29-1	TRBJ1-5	few	.	CSASSGGNQPQHF	TGCAGCGCAAGTAGCGGGGGCAATCAGCCCCAGCATTTT
TRBV28	TRBJ2-5	.	.	CASSQSGETQYF	TGTGCCAGCAGTCAGTCGGGGGAGACCCAGTACTTC
TRBV11-2	TRBJ2-5	.	.	CASSLGEQETQYF	TGTGCCAGCAGCTTAGGGGAGCAAGAGACCCAGTACTTC
TRBV4-3	TRBJ2-5	few	.	CASSQETGRVEETQYF	TGCGCCAGCAGCCAAGAAACCGGGCGGGTTGAAGAGACCCAGTACTTC
TRBV29-1	TRBJ2-1	few	.	CSVAGNLYNEQFF	TGCAGCGTTGCGGGGAACCTTTACAATGAGCAGTTCTTC
TRBV6-1	TRBJ2-7	.	TRBD2	CASRMTSGYEQYF	TGTGCCAGCCGAATGACTAGCGGGTACGAGCAGTACTTC
TRBV9	TRBJ2-1	few	TRBD1	CASSVRGQGVNEQFF	TGTGCCAGCAGCGTTCGAGGACAGGGTGTCAATGAGCAGTTCTTC
TRBV5-1	TRBJ2-7	few	.	CASSLQVNNEQYF	TGCGCCAGCAGCCTCCAGGTAAACAACGAGCAGTACTTC
TRBV28	TRBJ2-1	few	TRBD1	CASSSRDRAYNEQFF	TGTGCCAGCAGTTCGCGGGACAGGGCCTACAATGAGCAGTTCTTC
TRBV6-6	TRBJ1-1	.	.	CASSQRRTEMNTEAFF	TGTGCCAGCAGTCAACGGCGGACAGAGATGAACACTGAAGCTTTCTTT
TRBV25-1	TRBJ1-2	.	TRBD1	CASSATTGGYGYTF	TGTGCCAGCAGTGCGACGACAGGGGGCTATGGCTACACCTTC